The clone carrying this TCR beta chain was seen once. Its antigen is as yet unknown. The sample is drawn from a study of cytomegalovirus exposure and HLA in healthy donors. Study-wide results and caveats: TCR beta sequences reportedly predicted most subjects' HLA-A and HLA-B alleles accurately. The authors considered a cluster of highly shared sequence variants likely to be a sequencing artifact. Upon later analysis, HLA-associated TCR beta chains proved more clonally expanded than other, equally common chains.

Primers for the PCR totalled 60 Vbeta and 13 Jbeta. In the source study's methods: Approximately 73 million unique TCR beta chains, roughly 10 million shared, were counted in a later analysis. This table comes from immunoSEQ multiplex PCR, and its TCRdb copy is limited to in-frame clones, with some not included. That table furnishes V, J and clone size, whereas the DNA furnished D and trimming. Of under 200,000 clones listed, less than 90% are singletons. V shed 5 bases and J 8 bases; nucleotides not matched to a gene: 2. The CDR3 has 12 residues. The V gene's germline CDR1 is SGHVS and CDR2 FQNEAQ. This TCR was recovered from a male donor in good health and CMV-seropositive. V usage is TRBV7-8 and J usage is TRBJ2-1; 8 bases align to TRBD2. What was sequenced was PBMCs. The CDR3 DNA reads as TGTGCCAGCAGCCCCGGGGGGGATGAGCAGTTCTTC. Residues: CASSPGGDEQFF.